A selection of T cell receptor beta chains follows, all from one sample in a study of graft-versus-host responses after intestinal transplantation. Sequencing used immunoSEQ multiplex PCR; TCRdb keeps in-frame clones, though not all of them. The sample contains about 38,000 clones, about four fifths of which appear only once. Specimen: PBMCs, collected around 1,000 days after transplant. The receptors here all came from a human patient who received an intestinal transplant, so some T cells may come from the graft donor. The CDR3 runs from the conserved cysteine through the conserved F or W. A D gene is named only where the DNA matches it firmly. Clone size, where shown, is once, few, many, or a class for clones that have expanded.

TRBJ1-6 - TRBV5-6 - TGTGCCAGCAGCTTGCGGCAGCTGAATTCACCCCTCCACTTT CASSLRQLNSPLHF
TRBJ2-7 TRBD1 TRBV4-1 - TGCGCCAGCAGCCACCAGAGGACAGGGGCCTACGAGCAGTACTTC CASSHQRTGAYEQYF
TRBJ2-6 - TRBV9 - TGTGCCAGCAGCGCAGCCTCTGGGGCCAACGTCCTGACTTTC CASSAASGANVLTF
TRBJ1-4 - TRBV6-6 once TGTGCCAGCAGTTACTACCAGTCGAACGAAAAACTGTTTTTT CASSYYQSNEKLFF
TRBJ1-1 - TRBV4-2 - TGTGCCAGCAGCCAAGAGAAGTGGGGTCCAAACTACGGTGAAGCTTTCTTT CASSQEKWGPNYGEAFF
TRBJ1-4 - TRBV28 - TGTGCCAGCAGTTTAGCGGGACAAGGGGTTTTTTTT CASSLAGQGVFF
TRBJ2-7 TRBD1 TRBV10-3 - TGTGCCAGCGCGACAGGGTCCTACGAGCAGTACTTC CASATGSYEQYF
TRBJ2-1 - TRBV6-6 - TGTGCCAGCCGATCGGCAGGGGCGGGGAATGAGCAGTTCTTC CASRSAGAGNEQFF
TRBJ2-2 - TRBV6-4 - TGTGCCAGCAGTGACTGGGGACCGGCGAACACCGGGGAGCTGTTTTTT CASSDWGPANTGELFF
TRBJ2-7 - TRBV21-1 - TGTGCCAGCAGCAAAAAAAAACCCGGAGAATCCCCCGGCCCCCCCATGAACGAGCAGTACTTC CASSKKKPGESPGPPMNEQYF
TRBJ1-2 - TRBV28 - TGTGCCAGCAGTTTACTACAGGGATTTTCTAACTATGGCTACACCTTC CASSLLQGFSNYGYTF
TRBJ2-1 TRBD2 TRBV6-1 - TGTGCCAGCAGTGTGATAGCGGGAGAATCCTATGAGCAGTTCTTC CASSVIAGESYEQFF
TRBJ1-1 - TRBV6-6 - TGTGCCAGCAGTTACTCGGGGACCCAGAACACTGAAGCTTTCTTT CASSYSGTQNTEAFF
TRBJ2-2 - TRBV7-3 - TGTGCCAGCAGCTTATATCAGGGGTCCGGGGAGCTGTTTTTT CASSLYQGSGELFF
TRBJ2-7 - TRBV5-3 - TGTGCCAGAAGCCATAGCTCCTACGAGCAGTACTTC CARSHSSYEQYF
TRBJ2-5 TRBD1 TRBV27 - TGTGCCAGCAGTTCTCACCAGGGGGCGGAGACCCAGTACTTC CASSSHQGAETQYF
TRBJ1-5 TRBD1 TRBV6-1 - TGTGCCAGCAGTGGGACAGGGGGCCAGCCCCAGCATTTT CASSGTGGQPQHF
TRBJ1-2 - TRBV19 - TGTGCCAGTAGTATCTCCGGGTCCGGACTCGGGGTCGGCTATGGCTACACCTTC CASSISGSGLGVGYGYTF
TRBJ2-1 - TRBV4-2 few TGTGCCAGCAGCCAAGGGCTCGAGGGGTACAATGAGCAGTTCTTC CASSQGLEGYNEQFF
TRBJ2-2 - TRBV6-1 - TGTGCCAGCAGTGGCAGGGGAGTTAGTGCCGGGGAGCTGTTTTTT CASSGRGVSAGELFF
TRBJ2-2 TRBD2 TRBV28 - TGTGCCAGCAGTTTATCGGGGGGGAGCGGGGAGCTGTTTTTT CASSLSGGSGELFF
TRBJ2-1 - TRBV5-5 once TGTGCCAGCAGCTTGGACAGCTCCTACAATGAGCAGTTCTTC CASSLDSSYNEQFF
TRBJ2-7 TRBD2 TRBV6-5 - TGTGCCAGCAGTTACGGGACTAGCGCCTACGAGCAGTACTTC CASSYGTSAYEQYF
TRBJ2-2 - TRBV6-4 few TGTGCCAGCAGTTCCACAAACACCGGGGAGCTGTTTTTT CASSSTNTGELFF
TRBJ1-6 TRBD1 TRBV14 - TGTGCCAGCAGCCGCAGACAGGGGGCTTCCTATAATTCACCCCTCCACTTT CASSRRQGASYNSPLHF
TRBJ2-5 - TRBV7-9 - TGTGCCAGCAGCTTAGTGGCGGGGAAACAAGAGACCCAGTACTTC CASSLVAGKQETQYF
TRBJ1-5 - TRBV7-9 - TGTGCCAGCAGCAACGACGAGGGTCATCAGCCCCAGCATTTT CASSNDEGHQPQHF
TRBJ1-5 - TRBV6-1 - TGTGCCAGCAGTGAGGGGTTAGGGCATCAGCCCCAGCATTTT CASSEGLGHQPQHF
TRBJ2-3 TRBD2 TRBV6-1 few TGTGCCAGCAGTGAAGGACTAGCGGGGGCAGATACGCAGTATTTT CASSEGLAGADTQYF
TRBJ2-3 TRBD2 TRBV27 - TGTGCCAGCAGTTTATTGTTAGCGGGAGGGCCCGGAGATACGCAGTATTTT CASSLLLAGGPGDTQYF
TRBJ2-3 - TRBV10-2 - TGCGCCAGCAGTGGGGCCGTCCAGGATACGCAGTATTTT CASSGAVQDTQYF
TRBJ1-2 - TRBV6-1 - TGTGCCAGCAGTGAAAAGCGGACAGACCTCTATGGCTACACCTTC CASSEKRTDLYGYTF